This is a list of T cell receptor beta chains from one sample in a study of T cells in Graves' hyperthyroidism and ophthalmopathy. TCRdb passed the multiplex PCR reads through MiXCR, listing each CDR3 protein once. The table lists about 290,000 distinct CDR3 sequences, about an eighth of them singletons, with 7.9% in the top ten. Sequenced: blood. The receptors were sampled from a woman between 35 and 50 years old with Graves' hyperthyroidism. The conserved cysteine and the conserved F or W are not part of the CDR3 here. Each record gives: V gene, J gene, CDR3 protein.

TRBV11-2	TRBJ2-1	ASSSLAGGPSSYNEQF
TRBV27	TRBJ2-3	AGSLQDTQY
TRBV20-1	TRBJ2-1	SARQGAVKNEQF
TRBV25-1	TRBJ2-5	ASGDRGLAETQY
TRBV7-2	TRBJ2-5	ASSHPGGGKETQY
TRBV6-1	TRBJ1-1	ASSRRDRGWDTEAF
TRBV7-2	TRBJ1-1	ASSLSSRVDRAF
TRBV7-9	TRBJ1-2	ASSLDLGQGNGYT
TRBV2	TRBJ2-3	ASSSGTGLNTQY
TRBV7-9	TRBJ2-1	ASRTRDPGDNEQF
TRBV4-1	TRBJ1-3	ASSQDGGAARNTIY
TRBV12-3/TRBV12-4	TRBJ1-1	ASSLSGRNTEAF
TRBV6-1	TRBJ2-3	ASSGQRDKPGHGADTQY
TRBV6-2/TRBV6-3	TRBJ2-1	ASRGIPYNEQF
TRBV30	TRBJ2-1	AWSRINLAGGPNEQF
TRBV12-3/TRBV12-4	TRBJ1-4	ASILGTGGLGNEKLF
TRBV2	TRBJ1-5	ASSDRMSGQPQH
TRBV3-1	TRBJ2-5	ASSHWGLAGDFETQY
TRBV12-3/TRBV12-4	TRBJ2-7	ASSYAGGEQY
TRBV15	TRBJ2-5	ATSRGTPVQETQY
TRBV7-9	TRBJ1-6	ASSSDLRGLSSPLH
TRBV6-2/TRBV6-3	TRBJ2-5	ASSYPRQGLRETQY
TRBV6-1	TRBJ1-5	ASSTGERNQPQH
TRBV6-1	TRBJ1-6	ASSLGDNSPLH
TRBV19	TRBJ2-7	ASGPGVNEQY
TRBV5-1	TRBJ2-7	ASTKRLAGDYEQY
TRBV20-1	TRBJ2-4	SATPHVGVVKNIQY
TRBV20-1	TRBJ2-1	SARAQRSGDEQF
TRBV19	TRBJ1-5	ASSIGGGANQPQH
TRBV3-1	TRBJ2-3	ASSKKTGGVDTQY
TRBV2	TRBJ1-6	ASSGSGDLSYNSPLH
TRBV6-1	TRBJ2-5	ASSSGLAETQY
TRBV6-1	TRBJ2-2	ASSDLAGVTGELF
TRBV18	TRBJ2-7	ASSIDRDNEQY
TRBV12-3/TRBV12-4	TRBJ1-5	ASSWGEGQPQH
TRBV29-1	TRBJ2-7	SVGVLSGSYEQY
TRBV29-1	TRBJ2-3	SVELAGDITDTQY
TRBV19	TRBJ2-7	ARKAGYKSSYEQY
TRBV27	TRBJ1-2	ASRPRQGEYGYT
TRBV3-1	TRBJ1-2	ASSQDIRGGGYT
TRBV14	TRBJ2-2	ASSHRLAGGPNTGELF
TRBV3-1	TRBJ1-4	ASSPSGGRKLF
TRBV12-3/TRBV12-4	TRBJ2-3	ASSLGGGEDTQY
TRBV10-3	TRBJ1-5	AIYAGGDQPQH
TRBV11-2	TRBJ1-2	ASSQDRSGGYT
TRBV2	TRBJ1-1	ASRATGVGNTEAF
TRBV6-1	TRBJ1-4	ASSTAGGVGEKLF
TRBV24-1	TRBJ1-1	ATSDLRSTEAF
TRBV12-3/TRBV12-4	TRBJ1-2	ASSLARRLGWANYGYT
TRBV12-3/TRBV12-4	TRBJ2-7	ASSFGGNEQY